The 17 T cell receptor beta chains below come from one sample, sequenced in a study of blood T cells in healthy people across ages. Primers used in a second PCR of about 7 to 12 cycles were a sample-barcoded 5' primer and a J-beta primer mix. MiXCR, run by TCRdb on the 5' RACE reads, gives a single entry per CDR3 protein. The profile shows 1.5 million to 2 million distinct CDR3 sequences, approximately 28% of them singletons. Sequenced material: blood. The receptors originated from a woman aged 25 to 45 in good health.

This chain uses TRBV9 with TRBJ1-2; possibly TRBD1 for D (5 bases). Trimming pared 3 bases from V and 8 bases from J, leaving 11 bases between. Germline V CDR1 and CDR2: SGDLS, YYNGEE. The CDR3 length is 12 residues. In nucleotides, the CDR3 is TGTGCCAGCAGCGGAGACGGGGGGGGCTACACCTTC. It codes for CASSGDGGGYTF.

This clonotype was found many times. This chain connects TRBV12-3 or TRBV12-4 to TRBJ2-7; 7 bases are a match to TRBD1. Trimming took 1 base from V and 8 from J; bases not matched to a gene: 11. The CDR3 runs 15 residues. CDR3 nucleotide sequence: TGTGCCAGCAGTTTAGACGGGACAGAGTACGACAAGCAGTACTTC. Protein sequence: CASSLDGTEYDKQYF.

This clonotype was seen only a few times. The chain links TRBV5-1 to TRBJ2-1; 10 positions agree with TRBD2. This CDR3 comprises 15 residues. CDR1 SGHRS and CDR2 YFSETQ come from the germline V gene. The V gene end was trimmed by 5 bases and the J gene end by 10 bases; junction bases not matched to a gene: 12. CDR3 DNA: TGCGCCAGCAGTTCGGGGGCTAGCGGGGGCCGCGAGCAGTTCTTC. Translated, it gives CASSSGASGGREQFF.

This clonotype was seen repeatedly, ten times or more. The chain carries TRBV7-2 and TRBJ2-5; perhaps D is TRBD1 or TRBD2 (5 bases each). This CDR3 comprises 14 residues. Per the germline V gene, CDR1 is SGHTA and CDR2 is FQGNSA. The germline V and J ends were trimmed by 2 bases and 3 bases, with 10 bases remaining between them. CDR3 coding DNA: TGTGCCAGCAGCTTATCGGGGCTTAAAGAGACCCAGTACTTC. Translated, it gives CASSLSGLKETQYF.

This clonotype showed up just a few times. The rearrangement links TRBV27 to TRBJ2-7; 8 nucleotides match TRBD1. CDR3 size: 19 residues. V dropped 4 bases and J dropped 4; count of bases not matched to a gene: 21. Germline V gene data show CDR1 as MNHEY and CDR2 as SMNVEV (reference sequence). CDR3 bases: TGTGCCAGCAGTTATGGCAGTCCCCCTCTTACGGGACAGGTTTACGAGCAGTACTTC. It is translated as CASSYGSPPLTGQVYEQYF.

This clonotype appeared a single time. The gene calls are TRBV7-9 and TRBJ1-1, with 11 bases identical to TRBD1. V dropped 10 bases and J dropped 7; count of bases not matched to a gene: 11. The germline V gene has CDR1 SEHNR and CDR2 FQNEAQ (reference sequence). The CDR3 spans 14 residues. CDR3 region: CAIRPGQGAVEAFF. CDR3 in DNA: TGTGCCATCAGGCCCGGACAGGGGGCCGTTGAAGCTTTCTTT.

V usage is TRBV15 and J usage is TRBJ1-5; unclear D gene. The ends were cut back, 0 bases at V and 1 base at J, with 7 bases in the middle. Germline values: CDR1 LNHNV, CDR2 YYDKDF (reference sequence). This CDR3 comprises 15 residues. As DNA, the CDR3 is TGTGCCACCAGCAGAGAAGTAGTAAGCAATCAGCCCCAGCATTTT. It is translated as CATSREVVSNQPQHF.

V is TRBV20-1 and J is TRBJ2-4; the D gene is possibly TRBD1 (6 bases). The CDR3 spans 14 residues. Trimming removed 1 base at V and 6 bases at J, with 13 bases between. Germline loops: CDR1 DFQATT, CDR2 SNEGSKA (reference sequence). DNA of the CDR3: TGCAGTGCTAGAGGGGGGCAGGGCGGAAACATTCAGTACTTC. It is translated as CSARGGQGGNIQYF.

This clonotype occurred many times. The chain employs TRBV20-1 and TRBJ2-1, with a possible D match to TRBD2 (6 bases). Germline loops: CDR1 DFQATT, CDR2 SNEGSKA (reference sequence). This CDR3 comprises 14 residues. V was trimmed by 6 bases and J by 5 bases, leaving 17 bases between them. CDR3 coding DNA: TGCAGTGCCTCCATGGGCGGGGTTAACAATGAGCAGTTCTTC. Its protein product is CSASMGGVNNEQFF.

This clonotype was seen more than once but under ten times. V gene TRBV12-2 combines with J gene TRBJ2-1; the table calls TRBD1, which could not be checked here. TRBV12-2 is a documented pseudogene. This CDR3 is 14 amino acids long. The CDR3 is CASRPGGQAGEQFF. CDR3 nucleotides: TGTGCAAGTCGCCCCGGAGGACAGGCGGGAGAGCAGTTCTTC.

This rearrangement joins TRBV20-1 to TRBJ1-4; D unresolved. The CDR3 sequence is 12 residues long. Trimming stripped 0 bases from V and 11 bases from J, with 10 bases between. Germline V gives CDR1 DFQATT, CDR2 SNEGSKA (reference sequence). The CDR3 coding sequence is TGCAGTGCTAGAGATGGCGGTCTGAAACTGTTTTTT. The encoded protein is CSARDGGLKLFF.

This sequence joins TRBV27 and TRBJ2-2, with D perhaps assigned TRBD1 or TRBD2 (6 bases each). Germline CDR1 is MNHEY and CDR2 is SMNVEV (reference sequence). The CDR3 has 15 amino acids. The germline V and J ends were trimmed by 1 base and 3 bases, with 9 bases remaining between them. CDR3 nucleotides: TGTGCCAGCAGTTTATGGGGGGCGGACACCGGGGAGCTGTTTTTT. Encoded protein: CASSLWGADTGELFF.

This clonotype was counted a few times. V gene TRBV20-1 combines with J gene TRBJ2-7; unclear D gene. CDR3 length: 13 residues. Between the trimmed V and J ends, which lost 4 bases and 5 bases, there was a span of 15 bases. Germline V lookup: CDR1 DFQATT, CDR2 SNEGSKA (reference sequence). DNA for the CDR3: TGCAGTGCTATTGTCCAAGTCCAAAACGAGCAGTACTTC. Its translation is CSAIVQVQNEQYF.

This clonotype was observed once. The J gene is TRBJ1-5, the V gene TRBV21-1; the D segment call TRBD1 is taken from the table without a DNA check. TRBV21-1 is flagged as a pseudogene. The CDR3 is made up of 18 amino acids. The CDR3 is CASSPRDRGIEGNQPQHF. CDR3 DNA sequence: TGTGCCAGCAGCCCGCGGGACAGGGGTATCGAAGGCAATCAGCCCCAGCATTTT.

This clonotype was found a few times. The chain combines TRBV2 with TRBJ2-7; D gene ambiguous. Germline loops: CDR1 SNHLY, CDR2 FYNNEI. The V gene lost 8 bases and the J gene lost 6 bases, with 11 bases spanning the gap. This CDR3 contains 11 residues. CDR3 region: CASLGVAEQYF. CDR3 nucleotide sequence: TGTGCCAGCCTCGGCGTCGCCGAGCAGTACTTC.

There are a few counts of this clonotype. The chain couples TRBV7-2 to TRBJ2-7; either TRBD1 or TRBD2 may fit D (5 bases each). Germline assignment: CDR1 SGHTA and CDR2 FQGNSA. The germline V and J ends were trimmed by 5 bases and 10 bases, with 12 bases remaining between them. The CDR3 covers 11 residues. The CDR3 bases are TGTGCCAGCAGCGGGACGGTCCTACAGTACTTC. Its protein product is CASSGTVLQYF.

This clonotype has more than one count but fewer than ten. The J gene is TRBJ2-3, the V gene TRBV29-1; TRBD2 aligns across 8 bases. The germline V gene has CDR1 SQVTM and CDR2 ANQGSEA. V was clipped by 6 bases and J by 6 bases; unmatched bases: 14. This CDR3 spans 15 amino acids. CDR3 coding DNA: TGCAGCGTGGGGGTCGCGGGAGGTCCCGGGGATACGCAGTATTTT. Its protein is CSVGVAGGPGDTQYF.